Listed here are 17 T cell receptor beta chains from one sample, sequenced in a study of a mutant IDH1 vaccine in newly diagnosed glioma. Antigen specificity for these receptors is unknown. Method: immunoSEQ multiplex PCR; TCRdb's copy keeps in-frame clones and lacks some. The sample consists of about 66,000 clones, 70% to 85% of them appearing once. As to time point: week 11, during vaccination. Doses comprised 300 ug of mutant IDH1 20-mer peptide each, plus topical imiquimod. The source was PBMCs, collected from a glioma patient whose treatment included an IDH1 peptide vaccine. Receptor source: a man aged 25-45 years with glioma.

V usage is TRBV27 and J usage is TRBJ1-2; D is undetermined. Germline V gene data show CDR1 as MNHEY and CDR2 as SMNVEV (reference sequence). V lost 3 bases and J 4 bases, leaving 9 bases between the germline ends. The CDR3 is made up of 13 amino acids. CDR3: CASSFSGIYGYTF. The CDR3 DNA sequence: TGTGCCAGCAGTTTCTCAGGAATCTATGGCTACACCTTC.

DNA for the CDR3: TGCGCCAGCAGCCAAGAGCACAGGGGGCGTCCAGATACGCAGTATTTT. Its translation: CASSQEHRGRPDTQYF. This rearrangement joins TRBV4-1 to TRBJ2-3; 9 bases align to TRBD1. Germline trimming cut 0 bases from V and 4 bases from J; bases unmatched to any gene: 5. The CDR3 has 16 residues. Looked up from germline, CDR1 is MGHRA and CDR2 is YSYEKL.

The chain carries TRBV11-3 and TRBJ2-2; D perhaps matches TRBD1 (5 bases). The germline CDR1 and CDR2 sequences are SGHNT and YENEEA. Trimming took off 5 bases at V and 7 bases at J, with 11 bases between the two ends. There are 13 residues in the CDR3. This CDR3 is CASSPGQGGELFF. DNA for the CDR3: TGTGCCAGCAGCCCCGGACAAGGCGGGGAGCTGTTTTTT.

The chain uses TRBV11-2 and TRBJ2-3; D possibly corresponds to TRBD2 (5 bases). This CDR3 has 15 amino acids. Trimming removed 10 bases at V and 0 bases at J, with 17 bases between. Germline V gene lookup returns CDR1 SGHAT and CDR2 FQNNGV. The CDR3 loop reads CATSPGSGSTDTQYF. CDR3 bases: TGTGCCACATCACCAGGATCGGGGAGCACAGATACGCAGTATTTT.

The V call is TRBV6-1, the J call TRBJ1-2; D may be TRBD1 (5 bases). CDR1 and CDR2 from the germline V gene are MNHNS and SASEGT. CDR3 length: 14 amino acids. The V end lost 2 bases, the J end lost 4 bases, and 11 bases lay between the germline ends. This chain's CDR3 is CASSESGLFYGYTF. CDR3 nucleotides: TGTGCCAGCAGTGAATCAGGGCTATTCTATGGCTACACCTTC.

The V call is TRBV7-2, the J call TRBJ2-3, with TRBD2 as a possible D gene (5 bases). The germline CDR1 and CDR2 sequences are SGHTA and FQGNSA. With 5 bases removed from V and 1 base from J, the gap between germline ends came to 13 bases. CDR3 length: 15 amino acids. The CDR3 region has the DNA TGTGCCAGCAGCCCATCGGGAAGCGGCACAGATACGCAGTATTTT. It translates to CASSPSGSGTDTQYF.

The V and J genes are TRBV5-1 and TRBJ1-6; a possible D gene is TRBD1 (6 bases). V was shortened by 4 bases and J by 5 bases, with 13 bases between the two germline ends. The CDR3 has 15 amino acids. From germline, CDR1 is SGHRS and CDR2 YFSETQ. CDR3 protein: CASSAIQGNNSPLHF. In DNA form, the CDR3 reads TGCGCCAGCAGCGCGATACAGGGAAATAATTCACCCCTCCACTTT.

This chain connects TRBV30 to TRBJ1-2; D not resolved. The length of the CDR3 is 14 residues. The V end lost 0 bases, the J end lost 5 bases, and 13 bases lay between the germline ends. Germline values: CDR1 GTSNPN, CDR2 SVGIG (reference sequence). The CDR3 sequence: CAWSVHWGGYGYTF. The DNA for the CDR3 is TGTGCCTGGAGTGTACACTGGGGTGGGTATGGCTACACCTTC.

The J gene is TRBJ2-7, the V gene TRBV29-1; D call uncertain. Germline CDR1 is SQVTM and CDR2 is ANQGSEA. The CDR3 sequence is 11 residues long. The V gene lost 4 bases and the J gene lost 2 bases, with 6 bases spanning the gap. Written as DNA, the CDR3 is TGCAGCGTTGGGGCAGCCTACGAGCAGTACTTC. This encodes CSVGAAYEQYF.

This chain links TRBV7-9 with TRBJ1-1; perhaps TRBD1 as D (6 bases). The V end lost 6 bases, the J end lost 9 bases, and 20 bases lay between the germline ends. CDR3 length: 14 residues. Germline V gene sequence: CDR1 SEHNR, CDR2 FQNEAQ (reference sequence). The CDR3 DNA is TGTGCCAGCAGGGATAGGAGGACAGTATCGAAAGCTTTCTTT. It encodes CASRDRRTVSKAFF.

V usage is TRBV5-5 and J usage is TRBJ1-1, with D tentatively TRBD1 (6 bases). Germline assignment: CDR1 SGHKS and CDR2 YYEKEE (reference sequence). The CDR3 is 14 amino acids. Trimming removed 4 bases at V and 5 bases at J, with 15 bases between. The CDR3 spells CASSVGGARTEAFF. CDR3 nucleotide sequence: TGTGCCAGCAGCGTCGGGGGGGCGAGAACTGAAGCTTTCTTT.

The CDR3 spells CASRSRTGVYNQPQHF. CDR3 sequence (DNA): TGTGCCAGCAGATCTCGGACAGGAGTTTACAATCAGCCCCAGCATTTT. V usage is TRBV28 and J usage is TRBJ1-5, with 7 positions matching TRBD1. V dropped 6 bases and J dropped 3; count of bases not matched to a gene: 11. CDR1 is MDHEN and CDR2 is SYDVKM in the germline V gene. The CDR3 extends over 16 amino acids.

This chain links TRBV6-1 with TRBJ1-4; D might be TRBD1 (5 bases). V dropped 11 bases and J dropped 3 bases, with 10 bases sitting between them. In germline, CDR1 is MNHNS, CDR2 SASEGT. This CDR3 is 12 amino acids long. In DNA, the CDR3 is TGTGCCGAGGCGGGACCTAATGAAAAACTGTTTTTT. Protein product: CAEAGPNEKLFF.

The chain has TRBV7-8 and TRBJ1-2; D uncertain. The V gene lost 5 bases and the J gene lost 4 bases, with 14 bases spanning the gap. The CDR3 consists of 14 residues. Looked up from germline, CDR1 is SGHVS and CDR2 is FQNEAQ. The CDR3 bases are TGTGCCAGCAGCATCCGGACGGGTCCCTATGGCTACACCTTC. Translating gives CASSIRTGPYGYTF.

The V and J genes are TRBV7-9 and TRBJ1-1, with D possibly matching TRBD1 (6 bases). Trimming removed 11 bases at V and 0 bases at J, with 22 bases between. In germline, CDR1 is SEHNR, CDR2 FQNEAQ (reference sequence). There are 16 residues in the CDR3. The CDR3 loop reads CAGRGGNHLLNTEAFF. The CDR3 region has the DNA TGTGCCGGCCGAGGGGGAAACCACCTTTTGAACACTGAAGCTTTCTTT.

CDR3 sequence (DNA): TGCAGCGTAGCCCAGGGGGCCTCATCCACAGATACGCAGTATTTT. Translating gives CSVAQGASSTDTQYF. The chain employs TRBV29-1 and TRBJ2-3; 8 bases map to TRBD1. Germline V lookup: CDR1 SQVTM, CDR2 ANQGSEA. V lost 6 bases and J lost 2; bases outside the gene matches: 10. The CDR3 has 15 amino acids.

The J gene is TRBJ2-7, the V gene TRBV7-2, with TRBD2 as a possible D gene (6 bases). V gave up 5 bases and J gave up 2 bases, with 13 bases separating them. The CDR3 is 14 residues long. From germline, CDR1 is SGHTA and CDR2 FQGNSA. CDR3 region: CASSRAGRTYEQYF. The CDR3 bases are TGTGCCAGCAGCCGGGCCGGGAGAACCTACGAGCAGTACTTC.